A selection of T cell receptor beta chains follows, all from one sample in a study of blood T cell repertoires in COVID-19. The repertoire was sequenced with immunoSEQ multiplex PCR; TCRdb's copy has only in-frame clones and lacks some. Of roughly 280,000 clones listed, roughly 87% are singletons. Material for sequencing was peripheral blood. These receptors originate from a woman between 50 and 59 years old who had recovered from COVID-19. Each CDR3 is given with its conserved first and last residue. The D gene is left open where the match is weak. Expanded clones are given a class, and other clones once, few, many or no size at all.

>TRBV28|few|.|TRBJ2-7
TGTGCCAGCAGTTTATATGGTGGGAGCGCCTACGAGCAGTACTTC
CASSLYGGSAYEQYF
>TRBV5-1|.|TRBD1|TRBJ2-7
TGCGCCAGCAGCTGGGACAGGGCGTACGAGCAGTACTTC
CASSWDRAYEQYF
>TRBV20-1|.|TRBD2|TRBJ2-5
TGCAGAGCGAGGGAGGGTGAGACCCAGTACTTC
CRAREGETQYF
>TRBV29-1|.|TRBD1|TRBJ2-7
TGCAGCGTCGAAAACACAGGGGGTTACGAGCAGTACTTC
CSVENTGGYEQYF
>TRBV4-2|.|.|TRBJ2-7
TGTGCCAGCAGCCAGAGCCACGAGCAGTACTTC
CASSQSHEQYF
>TRBV6-5|few|.|TRBJ2-3
TGTGCCAGCAGTTTTGAAAGCCCCACAGATACGCAGTATTTT
CASSFESPTDTQYF
>TRBV30|.|TRBD2|TRBJ2-3
TGTGCCTGGAGTGGGGGACTAGCGGGGGGTTCAGATACGCAGTATTTT
CAWSGGLAGGSDTQYF
>TRBV19|.|.|TRBJ1-5
TGTGCCAGTAGTATAAACATACGTAGCAATCAGCCCCAGCATTTT
CASSINIRSNQPQHF
>TRBV6-6|.|TRBD1|TRBJ1-2
TGTGCCAGCAATTCTTTCTCGGACAGGGCCAGCTATGGCTACACCTTC
CASNSFSDRASYGYTF
>TRBV27|once|TRBD1|TRBJ1-2
TGTGCCAGCAGTTTTGTAGGAGGGGGCAGGAACTATGGCTACACCTTC
CASSFVGGGRNYGYTF
>TRBV6-2/TRBV6-3|.|.|TRBJ2-7
TGTGCCAGCAGCACCAGGGGTCAGCTATCCTACGAGCAGTACTTC
CASSTRGQLSYEQYF
>TRBV6-4|.|TRBD1|TRBJ2-7
TGTGCCAGCAGTGACGGGACAGGGGGCGACGAGCAGTACTTC
CASSDGTGGDEQYF
>TRBV19|.|TRBD2|TRBJ2-1
TGTGCCAGTAGAGGCGGGAGGGCCGAAAATGAGCAGTTCTTC
CASRGGRAENEQFF
>TRBV30|.|.|TRBJ1-6
TGTGCCTGGTGTCCGGGGGGGACCCGAAATTCACCCCTCCACTTT
CAWCPGGTRNSPLHF
>TRBV7-2|.|.|TRBJ2-3
TGTGCCAGCAGCTTAGGCCAGCGGCGCACAGATACGCAGTATTTT
CASSLGQRRTDTQYF
>TRBV5-4|.|.|TRBJ2-1
TGTGCCAGCAGCTTGGGGGGGCCCGCTTACAATGAGCAGTTCTTC
CASSLGGPAYNEQFF
>TRBV19|.|TRBD1|TRBJ2-7
TGTGCCAGTAGTACCGGACAGGAAAGTGGGGAGCAGTACTTC
CASSTGQESGEQYF
>TRBV7-2|.|TRBD2|TRBJ2-7
TGTGCCAGCAGCTTAGGGACTAGCGGGAGCCACGAGCAGTACTTC
CASSLGTSGSHEQYF
>TRBV19|.|TRBD2|TRBJ2-2
TGTGCCAGTACCCTAAGGCGGGAGCCCAACACCGGGGAGCTGTTTTTT
CASTLRREPNTGELFF
>TRBV3-1/TRBV3-2|.|TRBD2|TRBJ2-7
TGTGCCAGCAGCCAAGGCGGGGGTGTCTCCTACGAGCAGTACTTC
CASSQGGGVSYEQYF
>TRBV7-9|.|.|TRBJ1-2
TGTGCCAGCAGCGTGCATGTGAACAACGATGGCTACACCTTC
CASSVHVNNDGYTF
>TRBV12-5|.|.|TRBJ2-5
TGTGCTAGTGGTTTGTCAGGGGTATCGGAGACCCAGTACTTC
CASGLSGVSETQYF
>TRBV5-8|.|TRBD1|TRBJ1-5
TGTGCCAGCAGCTCTAGGACAGGGGATCAGCCCCAGCATTTT
CASSSRTGDQPQHF
>TRBV6-5|.|.|TRBJ1-2
TGTGCCAGCAGTCTACAGGGCGCCGGTAACTATGGCTACACCTTC
CASSLQGAGNYGYTF